This entry is about one T cell receptor (beta chain). Its antigen remains unknown. The data were obtained in a study of T cell responses to AZD1222 COVID-19 vaccine. Study as a whole: Pooling of second doses given at about 4 or about 12 weeks was done. Overall study findings and caveats: Without day 14 samples, only post-peak T cell repertoires were studied. In a largely white British group with more females than males, clonal diversity was possibly underestimated. Baseline testing showed seropositivity in only a handful of AZD1222 recipients.

This CDR3 contains 15 residues. V gave up 4 bases and J gave up 1 base, with 13 bases separating them. CDR1 and CDR2 (germline): MGHRA, YSYEKL. TCRdb's copy holds only in-frame clones and misses some; the assay was immunoSEQ multiplex PCR. The top ten hold about 0.6% of the sample, which has more than 150,000 clones, roughly 94% seen once. The V and J genes are TRBV4-1 and TRBJ1-1, with D unresolved. This clonotype originated in an adult in good health. Sequencing was performed on peripheral blood, taken on day 0 of AZD1222 vaccination. CDR3 loop: CASSLIGRENTEAFF. The CDR3 bases are TGCGCCAGCAGCCTCATAGGACGGGAGAACACTGAAGCTTTCTTT.